This TCR beta chain emerged from a study of blood T cell repertoires in COVID-19. Study background: There were acute and convalescent COVID-19 samples, and they came from the United States, Italy and Spain. T cells, B-cell-depleted T cells, or PBMCs provided the cDNA or gDNA that served as material.

One Seattle source followed patients from active infection through their disease course. In the original processing: Reference gene primer amplification yielded estimated nucleated cell counts. Data came from immunoSEQ multiplex PCR; TCRdb stores just in-frame clones and leaves some out. That table is the source of V, J and clone size, and D and trimming were worked out from the DNA. This sample carries roughly 340,000 clones, 89% of them seen once, and the ten largest clones take about 2.9%. Unmatched junction bases numbered 1, after V lost 2 bases and J lost 7 bases. The germline V gene has CDR1 GTSNPN and CDR2 SVGIG (reference sequence). This CDR3 region has 12 residues.

The sample consisted of peripheral blood. The TCR comes from a woman aged 25 to 45 with COVID-19, enrolled during active disease. The genes are TRBV30 and TRBJ2-2; 7 bases map to TRBD2. The CDR3 DNA is TGTGCCTGGAGTCTAGCGGTCGGGGAGCTGTTTTTT. It translates to CAWSLAVGELFF.